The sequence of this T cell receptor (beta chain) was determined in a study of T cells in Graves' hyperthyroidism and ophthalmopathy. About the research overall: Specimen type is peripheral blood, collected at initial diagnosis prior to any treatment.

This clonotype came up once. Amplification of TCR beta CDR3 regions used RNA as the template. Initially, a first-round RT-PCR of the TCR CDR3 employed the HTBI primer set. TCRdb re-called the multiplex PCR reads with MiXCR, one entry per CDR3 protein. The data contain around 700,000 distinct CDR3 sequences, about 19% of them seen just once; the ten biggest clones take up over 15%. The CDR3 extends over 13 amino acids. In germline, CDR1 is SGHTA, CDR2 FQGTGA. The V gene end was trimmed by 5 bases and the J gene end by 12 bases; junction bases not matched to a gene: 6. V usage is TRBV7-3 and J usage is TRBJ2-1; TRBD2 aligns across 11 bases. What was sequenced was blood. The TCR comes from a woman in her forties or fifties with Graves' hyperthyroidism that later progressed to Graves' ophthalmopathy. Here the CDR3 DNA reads TGTGCCAGCAGCCCGACCCTAGCGGGGGGGCAGTTCTTC. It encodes CASSPTLAGGQFF. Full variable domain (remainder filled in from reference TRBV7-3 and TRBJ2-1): GAGVSQTPSNKVTEKGKYVELRCDPISGHTALYWYRQSLGQGPEFLIYFQGTGAADDSGLPNDRFFAVRPEGSVSTLKIQRTERGDSAVYLCASSPTLAGGQFFGPGTRLTVL.